This entry concerns a single TCR beta chain. If patients had autoimmune disease history or systemic immunosuppression, they were excluded. Samples were taken at baseline and on day 1 of cycles 4 and 7. This record belongs to a study of OX40 agonist ivuxolimab in advanced cancers. Study overall: The study treated patients with ivuxolimab, an agonistic anti-OX40 (CD134) antibody. Patients with prior anti-PD-1, anti-PD-L1 or anti-CTLA-4 therapy were eligible; less than 50% had some.

Generated by immunoSEQ multiplex PCR, the TCRdb table keeps only in-frame clones and is missing some. This table holds approximately 84,000 clones, about four fifths found once. Germline V CDR1 and CDR2: MDHEN, SYDVKM. CDR3 size: 11 residues. The V gene lost 5 bases and the J gene lost 3 bases, with 5 bases spanning the gap. The chain is built from TRBV28 and TRBJ2-7; D gene unclear. The TCR was taken from an adult with an advanced solid tumor such as melanoma, head and neck, liver or kidney cancer. The material sequenced was CD4+ or CD8+ T cells sorted from blood, taken in a trial of the OX40 agonist ivuxolimab. The DNA for the CDR3 is TGTGCCAGCAGTGTACTCTACGAGCAGTACTTC. Amino acid sequence: CASSVLYEQYF.